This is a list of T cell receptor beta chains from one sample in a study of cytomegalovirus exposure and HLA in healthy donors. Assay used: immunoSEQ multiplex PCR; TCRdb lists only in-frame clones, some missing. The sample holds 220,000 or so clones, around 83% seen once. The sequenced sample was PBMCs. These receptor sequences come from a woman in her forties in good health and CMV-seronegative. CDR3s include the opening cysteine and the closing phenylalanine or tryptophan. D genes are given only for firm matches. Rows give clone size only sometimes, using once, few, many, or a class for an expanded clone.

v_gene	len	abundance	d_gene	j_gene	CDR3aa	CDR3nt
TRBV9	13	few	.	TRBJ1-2	CASSVGGGYGYTF	TGTGCCAGCAGCGTAGGTGGAGGATATGGCTACACCTTC
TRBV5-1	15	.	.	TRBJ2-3	CASSLGGGGTDTQYF	TGCGCCAGCAGCTTGGGGGGGGGCGGCACAGATACGCAGTATTTT
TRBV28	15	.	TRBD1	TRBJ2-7	CASSRSVQGRLEQYF	TGTGCCAGCAGCCGTTCTGTACAGGGGCGGCTCGAGCAGTACTTC
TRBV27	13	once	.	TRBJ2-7	CASSFFRGYEQYF	TGTGCCAGCAGTTTCTTTAGGGGCTACGAGCAGTACTTC
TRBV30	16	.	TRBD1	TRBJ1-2	CAWSTKQGARGYGYTF	TGTGCCTGGAGTACCAAACAGGGGGCGCGCGGCTATGGCTACACCTTC
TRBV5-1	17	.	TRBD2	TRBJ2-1	CASSFGGLSGSYNEQFF	TGCGCCAGCAGCTTCGGGGGGCTTAGCGGGAGCTACAATGAGCAGTTCTTC
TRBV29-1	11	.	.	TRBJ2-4	CSVRDIQGWYF	TGCAGCGTCAGGGACATTCAGGGTTGGTACTTC
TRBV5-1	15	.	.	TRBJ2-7	CASGGTVGLSYEQYF	TGCGCCAGCGGCGGGACAGTTGGGCTCTCCTACGAGCAGTACTTC
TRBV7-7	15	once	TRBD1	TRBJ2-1	CASSLAGGAPNEQFF	TGTGCCAGCAGCTTAGCAGGGGGCGCCCCCAATGAGCAGTTCTTC
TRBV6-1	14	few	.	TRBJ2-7	CASGQGPISYEQYF	TGTGCCAGCGGTCAGGGGCCCATATCCTACGAGCAGTACTTC
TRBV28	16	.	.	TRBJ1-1	CASSSLQGGRNTEAFF	TGTGCCAGCAGTTCACTACAGGGAGGGAGGAACACTGAAGCTTTCTTT
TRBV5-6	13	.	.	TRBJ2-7	CASSLTQGYEQYF	TGTGCCAGCAGCTTAACACAGGGTTACGAGCAGTACTTC
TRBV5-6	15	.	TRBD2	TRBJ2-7	CASSLAAGVKYEQYF	TGTGCCAGCAGCTTGGCAGCGGGAGTGAAATACGAGCAGTACTTC
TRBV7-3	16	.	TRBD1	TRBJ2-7	CASSLTGGTGKYEQYF	TGTGCCAGCAGCCTCACCGGTGGGACAGGAAAATACGAGCAGTACTTC